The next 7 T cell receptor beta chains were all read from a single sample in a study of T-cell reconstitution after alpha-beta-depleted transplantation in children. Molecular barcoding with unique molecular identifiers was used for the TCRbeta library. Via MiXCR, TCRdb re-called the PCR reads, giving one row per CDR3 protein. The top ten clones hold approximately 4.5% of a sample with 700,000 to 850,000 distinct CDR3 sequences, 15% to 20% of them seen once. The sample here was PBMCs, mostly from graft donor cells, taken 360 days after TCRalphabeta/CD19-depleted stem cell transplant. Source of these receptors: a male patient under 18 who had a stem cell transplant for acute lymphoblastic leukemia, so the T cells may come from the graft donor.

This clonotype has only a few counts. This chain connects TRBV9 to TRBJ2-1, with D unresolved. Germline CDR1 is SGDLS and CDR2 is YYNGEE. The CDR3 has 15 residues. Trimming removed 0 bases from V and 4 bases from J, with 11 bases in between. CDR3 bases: TGTGCCAGCAGCGTAGCTTTACACCCTTACAATGAGCAGTTCTTC. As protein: CASSVALHPYNEQFF.

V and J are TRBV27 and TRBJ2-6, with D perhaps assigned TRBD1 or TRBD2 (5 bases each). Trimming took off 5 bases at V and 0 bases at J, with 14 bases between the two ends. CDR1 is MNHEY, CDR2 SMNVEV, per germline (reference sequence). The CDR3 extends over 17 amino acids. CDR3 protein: CASSPIPGPSGANVLTF. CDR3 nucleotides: TGTGCCAGCAGTCCCATCCCGGGACCCTCTGGGGCCAACGTCCTGACTTTC.

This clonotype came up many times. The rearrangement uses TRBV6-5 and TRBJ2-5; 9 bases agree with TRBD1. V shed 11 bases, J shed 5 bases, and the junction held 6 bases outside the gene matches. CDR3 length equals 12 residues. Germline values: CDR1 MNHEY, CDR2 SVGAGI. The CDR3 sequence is CAGGQGLETQYF. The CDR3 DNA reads TGTGCCGGGGGACAGGGTCTGGAGACCCAGTACTTC.

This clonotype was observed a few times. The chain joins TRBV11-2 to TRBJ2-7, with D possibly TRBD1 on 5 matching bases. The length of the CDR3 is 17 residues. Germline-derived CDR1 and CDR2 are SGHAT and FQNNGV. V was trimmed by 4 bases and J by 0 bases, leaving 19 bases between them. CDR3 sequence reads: CASSSLRGTVSSYEQYF. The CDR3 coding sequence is TGTGCCAGCAGCTCCCTAAGGGGAACGGTTAGCTCCTACGAGCAGTACTTC.

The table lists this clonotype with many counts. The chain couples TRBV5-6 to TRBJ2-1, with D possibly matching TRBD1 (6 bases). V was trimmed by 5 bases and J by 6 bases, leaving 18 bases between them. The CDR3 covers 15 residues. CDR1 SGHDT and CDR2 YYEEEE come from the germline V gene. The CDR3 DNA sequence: TGTGCCAGCAGTCGGGACCCCCAGGGGTTCAATGAGCAGTTCTTC. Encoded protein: CASSRDPQGFNEQFF.

DNA for the CDR3: TGCAGCGTTGAGTATTCGGGGACTAGCACCCTTGCGCAGTATTTT. It yields the protein CSVEYSGTSTLAQYF. The chain links TRBV29-1 to TRBJ2-3, with 9 bases fitting TRBD2. Germline values: CDR1 SQVTM, CDR2 ANQGSEA. CDR3 length: 15 residues. V lost 3 bases to trimming and J lost 10 bases; unmatched junction nucleotides: 14.

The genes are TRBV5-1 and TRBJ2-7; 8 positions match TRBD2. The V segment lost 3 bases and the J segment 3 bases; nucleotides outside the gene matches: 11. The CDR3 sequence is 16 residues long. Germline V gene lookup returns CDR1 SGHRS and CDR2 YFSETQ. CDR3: CASSYPASGGNYEQYF. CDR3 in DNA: TGCGCCAGCAGCTATCCGGCCAGCGGGGGAAACTACGAGCAGTACTTC.